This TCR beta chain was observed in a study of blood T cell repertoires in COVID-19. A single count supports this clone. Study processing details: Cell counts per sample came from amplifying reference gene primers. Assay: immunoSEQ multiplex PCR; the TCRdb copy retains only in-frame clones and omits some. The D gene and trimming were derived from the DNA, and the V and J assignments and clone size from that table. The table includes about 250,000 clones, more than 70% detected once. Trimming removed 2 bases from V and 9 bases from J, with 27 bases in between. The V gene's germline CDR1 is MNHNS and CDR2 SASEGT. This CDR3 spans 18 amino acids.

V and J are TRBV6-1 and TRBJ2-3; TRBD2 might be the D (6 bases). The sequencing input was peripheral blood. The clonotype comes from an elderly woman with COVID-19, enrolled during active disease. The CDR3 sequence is CASSERERAGPSFPTQYF. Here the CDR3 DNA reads TGTGCCAGCAGTGAACGCGAGAGGGCGGGGCCTTCATTTCCGACGCAGTATTTT.